This T cell receptor beta chain was found in a study of beta chain features in type 1 diabetes. Regarding the study as a whole: Reads derived from cDNA could over-represent cells showing high TCR expression.

Looked up from germline, CDR1 is KGHSH and CDR2 is LQKENI. The CDR3 has 15 amino acids. The junction had 7 bases not matched to a gene; V was cut back by 1 base and J by 6 bases. The table lists this clone with a few counts. Its specificity is not known. Every isolated RNA sample was fully reverse transcribed, so sequencing captured expressed TCRB transcripts. Only in-frame clones appear in the TCRdb table, and some are missing; sequencing was by immunoSEQ multiplex PCR. The top ten clones hold about 0.045% of a sample with hundreds of thousands of clones, around 10% of them seen once. The authors took one heparinised blood draw, averaging approximately 0.12 L, from each donor.

The chain joins TRBV18 to TRBJ1-1, with 8 bases identical to TRBD1. Sequencing used naive CD4+ T cells from blood. This TCR was sampled from a woman under 30 in good health. CDR3 sequence reads: CASSPQTGVAAEAFF. The DNA for the CDR3 is TGTGCCAGCTCACCACAGACAGGGGTCGCGGCTGAAGCTTTCTTT.